This is a list of T cell receptor beta chains from one sample in a study of shared clonotypes between healthy human individuals. Only in-frame clones appear in the TCRdb table, and some are missing; sequencing was by immunoSEQ multiplex PCR. This table holds nearly 2 million clones, about 95% found once. Sequenced sample: naive CD8+ T cells sorted from blood. These receptors were collected from a man aged 18 to 30 in good health. CDR3s leave out the opening cysteine and the closing phenylalanine or tryptophan.

>12|TRBV27
ASSFGVTNSPLH
>11|TRBV5-4
ASSLVPSYEQY
>13|TRBV5-6
ASSSFITLTDGYT
>12|TRBV2
ASTKDSSGNTIY
>16|TRBV5-1
ASSLDLAGVTSQETQY
>12|TRBV2
ASKAAGTRYEQY
>14|TRBV5-1
ASSLEGQALNEKLF
>14|TRBV2
ASIPEGGWENTEAF
>12|TRBV28
ASSAGVGYNEQF
>12|TRBV4-1
ASSSNPRDTEAF
>14|TRBV10-3
AISGGLELSTDTQY
>14|TRBV28
ASSLWTGEGTGELF
>16|TRBV10-3
AISVTGPGTGPSPTIY
>13|TRBV7-7
ASSPGTSGTGELF
>14|TRBV10-2
ASSESLAGGTDTQY
>14|TRBV19
ASRHASGGLGSPLH
>13|TRBV9
ASSVSGQPTYEQY
>14|TRBV27
ASTPVGGSGNQPQH
>11|TRBV5-6
ASSFGARTEAF
>15|TRBV29-1
SVEDISGRTQYNEQF
>12|TRBV19
ASSIDLEDQPQH
>13|TRBV7-9
ASSGGQVNTGELF
>11|TRBV6-5
ASTRLGQETQY
>12|TRBV18
ASSTAGGSYEQY
>13|TRBV19
ASSHRPENTGELF
>12|TRBV5-6
ASSLAGEEETQY
>10|TRBV28
ASSPTSGEQY
>18|TRBV5-1
ASSLGLFGSDLNRDQPQH
>12|TRBV6-5
ASSYGQFSYEQY
>13|TRBV5-4
ASSPTGSPAYGYT
>15|TRBV27
ASSPRTSGRAIEPQY
>12|TRBV9
ASSPYLGTDTQY
>11|TRBV19
ASDDNTNYGYT
>14|TRBV7-9
ASSSDPMGRGETQY
>11|TRBV9
ASQGEVGHEQY
>11|TRBV4-1
ASSPGGDYEQY
>13|TRBV2
ASSDWLQGEAPLH
>11|TRBV4-1
ASSLRSSYEQY
>12|TRBV13
ASSLITNYYEQY
>12|TRBV10-3
AISEPGSVQPQH
>14|TRBV28
ASSWSGTNSNQPQH
>11|TRBV11-2
ASSFRDHNEQF
>9|TRBV5-4
ASSIGAEQY
>13|TRBV28
ASREQGANTGELF
>12|TRBV4-3
ASSQAQGYYEQY
>12|TRBV10-3
AISEGRFSYEQY
>17|TRBV19
ASSIAAIGSYWEQETQY
>12|TRBV7-9
ASSDTSGQETQY